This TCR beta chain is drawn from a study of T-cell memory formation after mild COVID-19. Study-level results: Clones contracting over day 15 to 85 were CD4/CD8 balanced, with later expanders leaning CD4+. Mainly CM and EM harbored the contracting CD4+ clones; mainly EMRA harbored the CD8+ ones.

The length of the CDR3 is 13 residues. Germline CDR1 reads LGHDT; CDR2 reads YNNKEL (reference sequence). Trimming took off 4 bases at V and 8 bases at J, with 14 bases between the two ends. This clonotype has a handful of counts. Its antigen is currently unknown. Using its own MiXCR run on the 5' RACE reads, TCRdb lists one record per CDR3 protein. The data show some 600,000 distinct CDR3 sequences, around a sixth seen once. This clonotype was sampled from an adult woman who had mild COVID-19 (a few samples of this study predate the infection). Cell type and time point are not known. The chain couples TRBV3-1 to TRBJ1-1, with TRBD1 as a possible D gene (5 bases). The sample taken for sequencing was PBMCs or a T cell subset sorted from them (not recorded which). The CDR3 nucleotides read TGTGCCAGCAGCCTAAACTACAGGAGCGAAGCTTTCTTT. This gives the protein CASSLNYRSEAFF.